Shown below are 2 T cell receptor beta chains from a single sample sequenced in a study of T cells after yellow fever vaccination. TCRdb passed the 5' RACE reads through MiXCR, listing each CDR3 protein once. The sample carries 110,000 or so distinct CDR3 sequences, roughly 6.8% recorded once. The starting material was CD4+ T cells sorted from PBMCs, obtained roughly 45 days after the first yellow fever vaccination. The receptors stem from a man aged 18 to 35 who received the YFV17D yellow fever vaccine.

This rearrangement joins TRBV7-2 to TRBJ1-2; D perhaps matches TRBD1 (5 bases). Germline assignment: CDR1 SGHTA and CDR2 FQGNSA. The CDR3 has 13 residues. V lost 1 base and J 5 bases, leaving 8 bases between the germline ends. This chain's CDR3 is CASSLGSGYGYTF. CDR3 DNA: TGTGCCAGCAGCTTAGGGTCAGGGTATGGCTACACCTTC.

There are many counts of this clonotype. The gene calls are TRBV5-1 and TRBJ2-1; D ambiguous. Germline V CDR1 and CDR2: SGHRS, YFSETQ. This CDR3 is 13 amino acids long. The V gene lost 5 bases and the J gene lost 8 bases, with 14 bases spanning the gap. The CDR3 DNA reads TGCGCCAGCAGTCGCCTCTCGGCCCATGAGCAGTTCTTC. Translation: CASSRLSAHEQFF.